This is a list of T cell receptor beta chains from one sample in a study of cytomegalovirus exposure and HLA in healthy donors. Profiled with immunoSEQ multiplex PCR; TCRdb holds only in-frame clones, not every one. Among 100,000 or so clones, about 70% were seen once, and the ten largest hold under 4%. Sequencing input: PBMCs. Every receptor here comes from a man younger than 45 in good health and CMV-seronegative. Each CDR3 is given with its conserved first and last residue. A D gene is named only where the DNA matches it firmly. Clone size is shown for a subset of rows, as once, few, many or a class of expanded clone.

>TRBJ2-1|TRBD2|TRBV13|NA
CASSLGGTSGNEQFF
TGTGCCAGCAGCTTAGGGGGAACTAGCGGGAACGAGCAGTTCTTC
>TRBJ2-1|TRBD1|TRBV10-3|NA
CAISGSATGDYYNEQFF
TGTGCCATCAGTGGGTCTGCGACAGGGGATTACTACAATGAGCAGTTCTTC
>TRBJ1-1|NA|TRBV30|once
CAWSVGPSGTEAFF
TGTGCCTGGAGTGTAGGTCCTTCGGGCACTGAAGCTTTCTTT
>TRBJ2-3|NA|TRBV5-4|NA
CASSFYPGTDTQYF
TGTGCCAGCAGCTTTTATCCAGGCACAGATACGCAGTATTTT
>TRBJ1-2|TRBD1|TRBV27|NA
CASRRIPGTAKDYGYTF
TGTGCCAGCAGGAGGATCCCTGGGACAGCAAAAGACTATGGCTACACCTTC
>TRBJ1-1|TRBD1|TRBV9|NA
CASSVDIGQGRSEAFF
TGTGCCAGCAGCGTAGATATTGGACAGGGTCGCTCTGAAGCTTTCTTT
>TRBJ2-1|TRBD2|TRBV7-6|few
CASSPEAGARHEQFF
TGTGCCAGCAGCCCAGAGGCGGGAGCTCGCCATGAGCAGTTCTTC
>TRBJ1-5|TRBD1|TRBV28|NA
CASTPGGLSQPQHF
TGTGCCAGCACTCCAGGGGGCCTCTCACAGCCCCAGCATTTT
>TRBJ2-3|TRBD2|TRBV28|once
CASGDSSAGATDTQYF
TGTGCCAGCGGGGATTCATCAGCGGGAGCCACAGATACGCAGTATTTT
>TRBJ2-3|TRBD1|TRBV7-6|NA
CASSTRTGATDTQYF
TGTGCCAGCAGCACCCGGACAGGGGCCACAGATACGCAGTATTTT
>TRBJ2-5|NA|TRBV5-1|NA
CASSLVPGYSQETQYF
TGCGCCAGCAGCTTGGTACCAGGGTACTCCCAAGAGACCCAGTACTTC
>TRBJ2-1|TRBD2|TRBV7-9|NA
CASRGAGLAGNNEQFF
TGTGCCAGCAGGGGGGCGGGACTAGCGGGGAACAATGAGCAGTTCTTC
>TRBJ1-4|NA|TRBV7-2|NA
CASSLAGGANEKLFF
TGTGCCAGCAGCTTAGCCGGGGGGGCTAATGAAAAACTGTTTTTT
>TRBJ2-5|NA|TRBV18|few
CASSPNNQETQYF
TGTGCCAGCTCACCTAACAACCAAGAGACCCAGTACTTC
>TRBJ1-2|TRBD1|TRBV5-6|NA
CASSSGTAEGAYGYTF
TGTGCCAGCAGTTCCGGGACAGCCGAGGGGGCCTATGGCTACACCTTC
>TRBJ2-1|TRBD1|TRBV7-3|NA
CASSRTGAYNEQFF
TGTGCCAGCAGCCGGACAGGGGCCTACAATGAGCAGTTCTTC
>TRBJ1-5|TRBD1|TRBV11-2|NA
CASSPTGGNQPQHF
TGTGCCAGCAGCCCGACAGGGGGGAATCAGCCCCAGCATTTT
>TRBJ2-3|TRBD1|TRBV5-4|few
CASSLDRGVTDTQYF
TGTGCCAGCAGCTTGGACAGGGGGGTTACAGATACGCAGTATTTT
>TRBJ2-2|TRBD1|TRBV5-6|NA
CASTSRTGNPGELFF
TGTGCCAGCACCTCCCGGACAGGGAATCCCGGGGAGCTGTTTTTT
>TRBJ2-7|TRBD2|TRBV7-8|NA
CASSPAGVSHYEQYF
TGTGCCAGCAGCCCCGCGGGGGTATCCCACTACGAGCAGTACTTC
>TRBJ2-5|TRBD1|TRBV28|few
CASSSTGGRAQYF
TGTGCCAGCAGTTCGACAGGGGGGAGAGCCCAGTACTTC
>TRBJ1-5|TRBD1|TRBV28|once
CASQYRGNQPQHF
TGTGCCAGCCAATACAGGGGAAATCAGCCCCAGCATTTT
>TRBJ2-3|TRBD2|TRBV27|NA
CASSRREAGTDTQYF
TGTGCCAGCAGCCGACGGGAGGCAGGCACAGATACGCAGTATTTT
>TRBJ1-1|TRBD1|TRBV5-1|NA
CASSLADRESEAFF
TGCGCCAGCAGCTTGGCCGACAGGGAATCTGAAGCTTTCTTT
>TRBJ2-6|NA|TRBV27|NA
CASSFRGSGANVLTF
TGTGCCAGCAGTTTTCGGGGGAGTGGGGCCAACGTCCTGACTTTC
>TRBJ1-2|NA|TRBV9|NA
CASSPRQYAYGYTF
TGTGCCAGCAGCCCACGACAGTATGCCTATGGCTACACCTTC
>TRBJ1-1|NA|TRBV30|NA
CAWNRQGWNTEAFF
TGTGCCTGGAATAGGCAGGGCTGGAACACTGAAGCTTTCTTT
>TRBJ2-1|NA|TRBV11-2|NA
CASSFVVKLSSYNEQFF
TGTGCCAGCAGCTTTGTTGTTAAGCTTAGCTCCTACAATGAGCAGTTCTTC
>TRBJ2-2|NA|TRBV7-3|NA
CASSLSQGGPGELFF
TGTGCCAGCAGCTTATCCCAGGGGGGCCCCGGGGAGCTGTTTTTT
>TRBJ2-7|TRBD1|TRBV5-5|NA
CASSPPGQSRSKYF
TGTGCCAGCAGTCCTCCGGGACAGTCGCGCAGTAAGTACTTC
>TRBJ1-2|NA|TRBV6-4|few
CASSDGEGYGYTF
TGTGCCAGCAGTGACGGAGAAGGCTATGGCTACACCTTC
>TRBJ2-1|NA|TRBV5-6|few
CASSRTGFYNEQFF
TGTGCCAGCTCGAGGACTGGGTTCTACAATGAGCAGTTCTTC
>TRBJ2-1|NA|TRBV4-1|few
CASSQDMRGGEQFF
TGCGCCAGCAGCCAAGATATGAGGGGGGGTGAGCAGTTCTTC
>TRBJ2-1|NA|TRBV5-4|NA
CASSLVAVNEQFF
TGTGCCAGCAGCTTGGTGGCAGTGAATGAGCAGTTCTTC
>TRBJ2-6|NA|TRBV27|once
CASSLGLSGANVLTF
TGTGCCAGCAGTTTAGGCCTCTCTGGGGCCAACGTCCTGACTTTC
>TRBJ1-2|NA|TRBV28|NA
CASSSRQRGYTF
TGTGCCAGCAGTTCTAGACAGAGGGGCTACACCTTC
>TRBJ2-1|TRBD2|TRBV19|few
CASSIHSGRGDEQFF
TGTGCCAGTAGTATACATAGCGGGAGGGGCGATGAGCAGTTCTTC
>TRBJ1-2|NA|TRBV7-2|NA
CASGRDFYGYTF
TGTGCCAGCGGGAGGGACTTCTATGGCTACACCTTC
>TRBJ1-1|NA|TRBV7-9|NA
CASSLNAKLNTEAFF
TGTGCCAGCAGCTTGAACGCTAAACTGAACACTGAAGCTTTCTTT
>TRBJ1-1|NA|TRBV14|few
CASSQGLLYEAFF
TGTGCCAGCAGCCAAGGTTTGCTCTATGAAGCTTTCTTT
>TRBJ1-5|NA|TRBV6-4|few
CASSVAYNQPQHF
TGTGCCAGCAGTGTAGCCTACAATCAGCCCCAGCATTTT
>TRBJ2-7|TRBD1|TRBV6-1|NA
CASSDRTGGRYEQYF
TGTGCCAGCAGTGACCGGACAGGGGGGAGATACGAGCAGTACTTC
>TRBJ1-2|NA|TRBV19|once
CASSIPGKPYGYTF
TGTGCCAGTAGTATTCCGGGGAAACCCTATGGCTACACCTTC
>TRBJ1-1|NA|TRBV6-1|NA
CASSEEGLVDTEAFF
TGTGCCAGCAGTGAAGAGGGGCTGGTAGACACTGAAGCTTTCTTT
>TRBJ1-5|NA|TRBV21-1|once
CASSKGDRVLQPQHF
TGTGCCAGCAGCAAAGGAGACAGGGTCTTACAGCCCCAGCATTTT
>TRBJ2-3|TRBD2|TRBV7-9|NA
CASSLKGLALHF
TGTGCCAGCAGCTTAAAGGGACTAGCCTTGCATTTT
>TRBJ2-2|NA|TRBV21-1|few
CASSRRDARSVGELFF
TGTGCCAGCAGCAGGAGGGACGCACGATCGGTCGGGGAGCTGTTTTTT
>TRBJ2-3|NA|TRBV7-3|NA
CASSLTHGRGIDTQYF
TGTGCCAGCAGCTTAACGCATGGCAGGGGCATAGATACGCAGTATTTT
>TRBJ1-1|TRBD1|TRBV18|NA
CATARDRKNTEAFF
TGTGCCACCGCCCGGGACAGGAAAAACACTGAAGCTTTCTTT
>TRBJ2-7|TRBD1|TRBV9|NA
CASSAEQGQGGYEQYF
TGTGCCAGCAGCGCCGAACAGGGACAGGGAGGCTACGAGCAGTACTTC
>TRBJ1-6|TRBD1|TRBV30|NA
CAWRLPGTAYNSPLHF
TGTGCCTGGAGATTACCAGGGACAGCTTATAATTCACCCCTCCACTTT
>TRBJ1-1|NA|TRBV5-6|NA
CASSFNGQNTEAFF
TGTGCCAGCAGCTTTAACGGACAGAACACTGAAGCTTTCTTT
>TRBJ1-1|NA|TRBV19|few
CASINRDYTEAFF
TGTGCCAGTATCAACAGGGATTACACTGAAGCTTTCTTT
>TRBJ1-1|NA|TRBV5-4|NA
CASSSGTPDTEAFF
TGTGCCAGCAGCTCGGGGACACCCGACACTGAAGCTTTCTTT
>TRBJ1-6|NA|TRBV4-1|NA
CASSQQTGENSPLHF
TGCGCCAGCAGCCAGCAGACAGGCGAGAATTCACCCCTCCACTTT